The 11 T cell receptor beta chains in this list originate from one sample, sequenced in a study of cytomegalovirus exposure and HLA in healthy donors. Use of 60 Vbeta and 13 Jbeta primers characterized the PCR. Libraries were prepared by immunoSEQ multiplex PCR; TCRdb keeps only in-frame clonotypes and omits some of them. The data show fewer than 250,000 clones, around 86% seen once. Sequenced input: PBMCs. All receptors derive from a woman between 45 and 65 years old in good health and CMV-seropositive.

The chain couples TRBV19 to TRBJ1-1, with D possibly TRBD1 on 6 matching bases. The length of the CDR3 is 13 residues. V was trimmed by 8 bases and J by 1 base, leaving 11 bases between them. Germline assignment: CDR1 LNHDA and CDR2 SQIVND (reference sequence). CDR3 sequence (DNA): TGTGCCAGTTTGGGCAGGGGGAACACTGAAGCTTTCTTT. This translates into CASLGRGNTEAFF.

This rearrangement joins TRBV7-2 to TRBJ1-2; D not resolved. The CDR3 loop spans 14 amino acids. Trimming shortened V by 2 bases and J by 6 bases, and 13 bases separated the two germline ends. The germline CDR1 and CDR2 sequences are SGHTA and FQGNSA. CDR3 amino acids: CASSLLSNSHGYTF. CDR3 nucleotides: TGTGCCAGCAGCTTACTAAGTAACAGCCATGGCTACACCTTC.

J is TRBJ2-7 and V is TRBV5-1, with 9 positions matching TRBD1. The V and J ends lost 2 bases and 9 bases, in that order; junction bases with no gene match: 6. The length of the CDR3 is 13 residues. Germline lookup yields CDR1 SGHRS and CDR2 YFSETQ. The CDR3 is CASSFPGQGTQYF. The DNA of the CDR3 is TGCGCCAGCAGCTTCCCGGGACAGGGAACGCAGTACTTC.

The rearrangement uses TRBV7-2 and TRBJ2-5; no definite D call. V lost 3 bases to trimming and J lost 5 bases, with 7 bases between them. Per germline, CDR1 SGHTA and CDR2 FQGNSA. CDR3 size: 12 residues. The CDR3 loop is CASSLVVETQYF. For the CDR3, the DNA is TGTGCCAGCAGCTTGGTAGTTGAGACCCAGTACTTC.

The V call is TRBV2, the J call TRBJ1-2; 9 nucleotides align to TRBD1. The CDR3 length is 12 residues. CDR1 SNHLY and CDR2 FYNNEI come from the germline V gene. Unmatched junction bases numbered 5, after V lost 7 bases and J lost 8 bases. CDR3 DNA sequence: TGTGCCAGCAATCGGGACAGGGAAGGCTACACCTTC. This sequence encodes CASNRDREGYTF. Combining the CDR3 with reference TRBV2 and TRBJ1-2 gives the whole variable domain EPEVTQTPSHQVTQMGQEVILRCVPISNHLYFYWYRQILGQKVEFLVSFYNNEISEKSEIFDDQFSVERPDGSNFTLKIRSTKLEDSAMYFCASNRDREGYTFGSGTRLTVV.

This clone occurred once. This rearrangement joins TRBV25-1 to TRBJ2-5, with D possibly matching TRBD1 (6 bases). In germline, CDR1 is MGHDK, CDR2 SYGVNS. Trimming pared 2 bases from V and 1 base from J, leaving 11 bases between. The CDR3 loop spans 15 amino acids. The CDR3 DNA sequence: TGTGCCAGCAGTGAACGGACAGATTTCCAAGAGACCCAGTACTTC. Its protein is CASSERTDFQETQYF.

This clone has only one observation. The CDR3 sequence: CASSPTGTETNTEAFF. In DNA, the CDR3 is TGTGCCAGCTCACCGACCGGGACAGAAACGAACACTGAAGCTTTCTTT. The rearrangement links TRBV18 to TRBJ1-1; 7 bases line up with TRBD1. Germline trimming cut 3 bases from V and 1 base from J; bases unmatched to any gene: 8. Germline loops: CDR1 KGHSH, CDR2 LQKENI. The CDR3 totals 16 residues.

J is TRBJ1-1 and V is TRBV5-1; 8 bases are shared with TRBD1. CDR1 and CDR2 (germline): SGHRS, YFSETQ. CDR3 size: 14 residues. Unmatched junction bases numbered 7, after V lost 3 bases and J lost 6 bases. CDR3 sequence (DNA): TGCGCCAGCAGCTCGACAGGGGATAGGGCTGAAGCTTTCTTT. It codes for CASSSTGDRAEAFF.

The rearrangement uses TRBV4-2 and TRBJ1-2; TRBD1 might be the D (5 bases). The V and J ends lost 0 bases and 3 bases respectively, with 17 bases between them. The germline CDR1 and CDR2 sequences are LGHNA and YNFKEQ. CDR3 length: 17 amino acids. The CDR3 region has the DNA TGTGCCAGCAGCCAAGATTGGTCGGGCCAGGGTGACTATGGCTACACCTTC. This gives the protein CASSQDWSGQGDYGYTF.

The genes are TRBV6-6 and TRBJ2-5; D is perhaps TRBD1 (6 bases). The CDR3 consists of 13 residues. V was pared by 6 bases and J by 6 bases, with 14 bases between. The germline gives CDR1 MNHNY, CDR2 SVGAGI (reference sequence). The CDR3 DNA sequence: TGTGCCAGCAGATCCACAGGGTGGAAGACCCAGTACTTC. It encodes CASRSTGWKTQYF.

A few counts support this clone. CDR3 protein: CATSKEGGGGASLETQYF. CDR3 DNA sequence: TGTGCCACCAGCAAGGAGGGGGGCGGGGGGGCCTCTCTAGAGACCCAGTACTTC. The rearrangement uses TRBV15 and TRBJ2-5; 9 bases map to TRBD2. Per the germline V gene, CDR1 is LNHNV and CDR2 is YYDKDF (reference sequence). V lost 4 bases to trimming and J lost 4 bases; unmatched junction nucleotides: 16. The CDR3 sequence is 18 residues long.